One T cell receptor (beta chain) is described in this entry. At one boundary the junction diverges from the germline segment, which might be a read error. This sample is part of a study of CD8+CD57+ T cells in acquired aplastic anemia. TCR beta VDJ and CDR3 were profiled, and genomic DNA was the template. TCRdb reprocessed the reads with MiXCR, giving one entry per CDR3 protein. The sample contains about 400,000 distinct CDR3 sequences, approximately 70% of which appear only once. The TCR originated in a human donor in good health, serving as a control. The specimen was sorted CD4+, CD8+, or CD8+CD57+ T cells (not recorded which) from PBMCs.

CDR3 sequence (DNA): TGTGCCACCAGTGGTGGGACTAGCGGGGGGGCTACGCAGTACTTT. Translating gives CATSGGTSGGATQYF. The chain carries TRBV24-1 and TRBJ2-7, with 16 bases lining up with TRBD2. The CDR3 is 15 amino acids. Per the germline V gene, CDR1 is KGHDR and CDR2 is SFDVKD.